Each of the 20 T cell receptor beta chains below was sequenced from the same sample in a study of T cells in women clearing cervical HPV infection. Assay used: immunoSEQ multiplex PCR; TCRdb lists only in-frame clones, some missing. The sample data list roughly 23,000 clones. The material sequenced was blood buffy coat. The receptor source for this set is a woman between 18 and 69 years old with a cervical HPV16 infection that either progressed to CIN3+ or cleared (not recorded which).

Remarks on this clone: The read ends 3 residues shy of where the CDR3 ends; the end is completed using the germline J gene. This chain uses TRBV4-1 with TRBJ1-5; 8 positions match TRBD1. Germline CDR1 MGHRA, CDR2 YSYEKL. This CDR3 has 13 residues. The trim removed 4 bases at V and 6 bases at J, leaving 2 bases unmatched. This CDR3 reads CASSRDRGQPQHF. CDR3 DNA, as far as it was read: TGCGCCAGCAGCCGAGACAGGGGTCAGCCC.

In the case of this clone: The missing CDR3 end, 3 residues past where the read stops, is filled in from the germline J gene. This rearrangement joins TRBV20-1 to TRBJ1-2, with D hard to call. The V gene's germline CDR1 is DFQATT and CDR2 SNEGSKA (reference sequence). The V gene lost 0 bases and the J gene lost 4 bases, with 12 bases spanning the gap. This CDR3 is built from 14 residues. The covered CDR3 bases are TGCAGTGCTAGAGATACTGCGGTGAGCTATGGC. It yields the protein CSARDTAVSYG. The entire CDR3 protein reads CSARDTAVSYGYTF.

About this clone: Read data end 3 residues before the CDR3 end; the end is taken from the germline J gene. The gene calls are TRBV2 and TRBJ2-2, with 7 nucleotides matching TRBD1. This CDR3 comprises 14 residues. In germline, CDR1 is SNHLY, CDR2 FYNNEI. Losses at the gene ends were 6 bases for V and 5 bases for J; bases not matched to a gene: 6. The sequenced part of the CDR3 DNA is TGTGCCAGCAGGAGACAGGGAAGTACCGGGGAG. As protein: CASRRQGSTGE. The whole CDR3 sequence is CASRRQGSTGELFF. Drawing the rest from reference TRBV2 and TRBJ2-2, the complete variable domain is EPEVTQTPSHQVTQMGQEVILRCVPISNHLYFYWYRQILGQKVEFLVSFYNNEISEKSEIFDDQFSVERPDGSNFTLKIRSTKLEDSAMYFCASRRQGSTGELFFGEGSRLTVL.

A remark on this clone: The read ends 3 residues early relative to the CDR3; the germline J gene fills the gap. This rearrangement joins TRBV29-1 to TRBJ1-1, with D unclear. This CDR3 has 13 residues. CDR1 and CDR2 from the germline V gene are SQVTM and ANQGSEA. V was shortened by 4 bases and J by 1 base, with 10 bases between the two germline ends. The CDR3: CSVGQNKNTEAFF. Incomplete CDR3 DNA: TGCAGCGTTGGCCAGAATAAGAACACTGAA.

Comments on this clone: Read data end 3 residues before the CDR3 end; the end is taken from the germline J gene. The genes are TRBV5-1 and TRBJ2-1; D is perhaps TRBD2 (5 bases). The germline V gene has CDR1 SGHRS and CDR2 YFSETQ. This CDR3 is built from 15 residues. V was shortened by 0 bases and J by 4 bases, with 11 bases between the two germline ends. The covered CDR3 bases are TGCGCCAGCAGCTTGGAGGCGGGTAGGTACAATGAG. Protein product: CASSLEAGRYNE. The whole CDR3 protein is CASSLEAGRYNEQFF.

A word on this clone: The observed sequence ends 3 residues before the CDR3 terminus, with the missing tail filled in from the germline J gene. V gene TRBV18 combines with J gene TRBJ2-7; D remains unclear. Trimming cost V 3 bases and J 2 bases, with 8 bases left between them. The CDR3 covers 13 residues. CDR1 KGHSH and CDR2 LQKENI come from the germline V gene. The CDR3 DNA, read in part, is TGTGCCAGCTCACCCTACAGCACCTACGAG. The encoded protein is CASSPYSTYE. The entire CDR3 protein is CASSPYSTYEQYF.

To note about this clone: The read halts 3 residues ahead of the CDR3 end, with the missing end drawn from the germline J gene. The chain links TRBV7-9 to TRBJ1-2; no clear D. Germline loops: CDR1 SEHNR, CDR2 FQNEAQ (reference sequence). The CDR3 has 15 residues. The CDR3 loop is CASSFLAGGSYDYTF. CDR3 DNA (partial): TGTGCCAGCAGCTTTCTAGCGGGAGGGTCCTACGAC.

Remarks on this clone: The CDR3 end is not reached by the read, which stops 3 residues before it; the germline J gene fills it in. The chain is built from TRBV5-4 and TRBJ2-1, with D possibly TRBD1 on 5 matching bases. V lost 0 bases and J 5 bases, leaving 6 bases between the germline ends. CDR1 and CDR2 from the germline V gene are SGHNT and YYREEE (reference sequence). CDR3 length equals 13 residues. The CDR3 is CASSLVGDNEQFF. The part of the CDR3 DNA that was read is TGTGCCAGCAGCTTGGTAGGGGACAATGAG.

On this clone itself: The read falls 3 residues short of the CDR3 end, and the missing part is taken from the germline J gene. The chain recombines TRBV2 with TRBJ1-6; 9 nucleotides match TRBD1. In germline, CDR1 is SNHLY, CDR2 FYNNEI. The V segment lost 4 bases and the J segment 10 bases; nucleotides outside the gene matches: 17. The CDR3 is made up of 18 amino acids. Partial CDR3 DNA: TGTGCCAGCAGTGGAACCGGGACAGGGCTCTATTTTAGATCACCC. Encoded protein: CASSGTGTGLYFRSP. The whole CDR3 is CASSGTGTGLYFRSPLHF.

About this clone: The read stops 3 residues short of the end of the CDR3; the missing end is completed from the germline J gene. The chain has TRBV12-3 or TRBV12-4 and TRBJ2-2; 7 nucleotides agree with TRBD1. The V segment lost 5 bases and the J segment 6 bases; nucleotides outside the gene matches: 12. The length of the CDR3 is 16 residues. The sequenced CDR3 bases are TGTGCCAGCAGTGGAATTGACAGGGCCGTGGCCGGGGAG. Protein: CASSGIDRAVAGE. The complete CDR3 reads CASSGIDRAVAGELFF.

For this clone: The DNA ends 3 residues before the CDR3 does, and the rest of the CDR3 is filled in from the germline J gene. V usage is TRBV20-1 and J usage is TRBJ2-1; 9 nucleotides match TRBD2. This CDR3 has 15 amino acids. Trimming at V came to 1 base and at J to 9 bases, leaving 10 bases not matched to a gene. CDR1 DFQATT and CDR2 SNEGSKA come from the germline V gene (reference sequence). The sequenced CDR3 bases are TGCAGTGCTAGAGGAGCGGGAGGTAGTACGGGTGAG. Protein product: CSARGAGGSTGE. The full CDR3 is CSARGAGGSTGEQFF.

In the case of this clone: The read terminates 3 residues before the CDR3 end, so the remaining end is supplied by the germline J gene. This chain uses TRBV11-2 with TRBJ1-6, with D hard to call. The CDR3 extends over 15 amino acids. Germline loops: CDR1 SGHAT, CDR2 FQNNGV. V gave up 5 bases and J gave up 7 bases, with 15 bases separating them. The CDR3 DNA, read in part, is TGTGCCAGCAGCGCGAGCAGGAGAGAAAATTCACCC. It is translated as CASSASRRENSP. The whole CDR3 reads CASSASRRENSPLHF.

The CDR3 protein is CASRWTDFTEAFF. The sequenced part of the CDR3 DNA is TGTGCCAGCAGATGGACAGACTTCACTGAA. This chain connects TRBV12-3 or TRBV12-4 to TRBJ1-1; perhaps TRBD1 as D (6 bases). The read terminates 3 residues ahead of where the CDR3 ends, so the germline J gene completes it. CDR3 length: 13 residues. Trimming pared 6 bases from V and 4 bases from J, leaving 12 bases between.

For this clone: The read ends 3 residues early relative to the CDR3; the germline J gene fills the gap. The V gene is TRBV28, the J gene TRBJ1-3; 10 positions agree with TRBD1. Trimming removed 7 bases from V and 1 base from J; junction bases left unmatched: 10. This CDR3 region has 17 residues. Germline lookup yields CDR1 MDHEN and CDR2 SYDVKM. The covered CDR3 bases are TGTGCCAGCATCCCGACAGGGGGCCTAGTTTCTGGAAACACC. As protein: CASIPTGGLVSGNT. The CDR3 reads in full as CASIPTGGLVSGNTIYF.

CDR3 sequence reads: CSARSETSEKPQETQYF. The DNA read from the CDR3 is TGCAGTGCTAGATCCGAGACTAGCGAGAAACCTCAAGAGACC. The chain combines TRBV20-1 with TRBJ2-5; TRBD2 matches 8 bases. The read terminates 3 residues before the CDR3 end, so the remaining end is supplied by the germline J gene. Per the germline V gene, CDR1 is DFQATT and CDR2 is SNEGSKA (reference sequence). With V trimmed by 2 bases and J by 2 bases, 13 bases remained unmatched. This CDR3 has 17 amino acids.

Comments on this clone: The read stops 3 residues short of the end of the CDR3; the missing end is completed from the germline J gene. The genes are TRBV20-1 and TRBJ2-7; TRBD2 agrees at 12 bases. The ends lost 4 bases at V and 2 bases at J; junction bases unmatched: 3. Germline V CDR1 and CDR2: DFQATT, SNEGSKA (reference sequence). This CDR3 has 14 amino acids. The CDR3: CSATLAGGPYEQYF. Partial CDR3 DNA: TGCAGTGCTACCCTAGCGGGAGGGCCCTACGAG.

Comment on this clone: The read ends 3 residues early relative to the CDR3; the germline J gene fills the gap. The chain recombines TRBV2 with TRBJ1-4; D gene unclear. Germline V gives CDR1 SNHLY, CDR2 FYNNEI. This CDR3 has 15 residues. CDR3 DNA (partial): TGTGCCAGCACCACGCTCGAGGTTTTAAATTCACCA. This sequence encodes CASTTLEVLNSP. In full, the CDR3 is CASTTLEVLNSPLFF.

On this clone: The DNA ends 3 residues before the CDR3 does, and the rest of the CDR3 is filled in from the germline J gene. The V call is TRBV6-2 or TRBV6-3, the J call TRBJ2-5, with D possibly being TRBD2 (5 bases). CDR1 and CDR2 from the germline V gene are MNHEY and SVGEGT. CDR3 length: 14 residues. V was cut by 6 bases and J by 5 bases, with 16 bases left in between. Incomplete CDR3 DNA: TGTGCCAGCAGCCCCGGACTGGTGAGGGAGACC. Protein sequence: CASSPGLVRET. The entire CDR3 protein reads CASSPGLVRETQYF.

A remark on this clone: The read terminates 3 residues ahead of where the CDR3 ends, so the germline J gene completes it. The gene calls are TRBV11-2 and TRBJ1-4; D uncertain. Per germline, CDR1 SGHAT and CDR2 FQNNGV. V was pared by 5 bases and J by 0 bases, with 7 bases between. This CDR3 comprises 14 residues. CDR3 amino acids: CASSPPATNEKLFF. The covered CDR3 bases are TGTGCCAGCAGCCCCCCGGCAACTAATGAAAAA.

A note on this clone: At one boundary the junction diverges from the germline segment, which might be a read error. Coverage ceases 3 residues before the CDR3 finishes, and the germline J gene fills in the end. The V gene is TRBV7-9, the J gene TRBJ2-3, with a tentative D call TRBD1 (5 bases). CDR3 size: 14 residues. Germline V gives CDR1 SEHNR, CDR2 FQNEAQ (reference sequence). The CDR3 region is CASSSAQGSETQYF. The part of the CDR3 DNA that was read is TGTGCCAGCAGCTCCGCGCAGGGTTCAGAGACG. Supplemented by reference TRBV7-9 and TRBJ2-3, the full variable domain reads DTGVSQNPRHKITKRGQNVTFRCDPISEHNRLYWYRQTLGQGPEFLTYFQNEAQLEKSRLLSDRFSAERPKGSFSTLEIQRTEQGDSAMYLCASSSAQGSETQYFGPGTRLTVL.